This passage covers 15 T cell receptor beta chains from one sample sequenced in a study of blood T cell repertoires in COVID-19. TCRdb's table, derived via immunoSEQ multiplex PCR, lists solely in-frame clones and lacks some. The repertoire holds fewer than 150,000 clones, with about nine tenths as singletons. The sample consisted of peripheral blood. These TCRs come from a woman in her forties or fifties with acute or convalescent COVID-19.

The chain is built from TRBV30 and TRBJ2-3; D is possibly TRBD2 (5 bases). This CDR3 region has 12 residues. With 5 bases removed from V and 2 bases from J, the gap between germline ends came to 8 bases. Germline V gene data show CDR1 as GTSNPN and CDR2 as SVGIG (reference sequence). The CDR3 spells CAWGEHTDTQYF. CDR3 nucleotides: TGTGCCTGGGGGGAGCACACAGATACGCAGTATTTT.

In nucleotides, the CDR3 is TGCGCCAGCAGTGGGACTAGCTCGGGCACCGGGGAGCTGTTTTTT. Its protein is CASSGTSSGTGELFF. V gene TRBV5-1 combines with J gene TRBJ2-2, with TRBD2 matching over 9 bases. CDR1 and CDR2 from the germline V gene are SGHRS and YFSETQ. The CDR3 is made up of 15 amino acids. Unmatched junction bases numbered 6, after V lost 5 bases and J lost 4 bases.

This clone was seen once. The DNA for the CDR3 is TGTGCCAGCAGCCCCGGGACAGGGGAAATGTACGAGCAGTACTTC. Its translation is CASSPGTGEMYEQYF. The chain is built from TRBV5-4 and TRBJ2-7; 10 bases are shared with TRBD1. The V gene end was trimmed by 4 bases and the J gene end by 4 bases; junction bases not matched to a gene: 8. From germline, CDR1 is SGHNT and CDR2 YYREEE (reference sequence). The CDR3 has 15 residues.

V gene TRBV19 combines with J gene TRBJ1-1, with D unresolved. The V end lost 4 bases, the J end lost 1 base, and 13 bases lay between the germline ends. The CDR3 has 15 amino acids. Germline CDR1 LNHDA, CDR2 SQIVND (reference sequence). CDR3 sequence reads: CASSTTGYPNTEAFF. The CDR3 bases are TGTGCCAGTAGTACCACGGGGTACCCGAACACTGAAGCTTTCTTT. Together with reference TRBV19 and TRBJ1-1, the CDR3 gives the full variable domain: DGGITQSPKYLFRKEGQNVTLSCEQNLNHDAMYWYRQDPGQGLRLIYYSQIVNDFQKGDIAEGYSVSREKKESFPLTVTSAQKNPTAFYLCASSTTGYPNTEAFFGQGTRLTVV.

This chain joins TRBV5-1 and TRBJ1-6, with 7 bases fitting TRBD1. Germline CDR1 SGHRS, CDR2 YFSETQ. The CDR3 extends over 16 amino acids. V trimming: 4 bases; J trimming: 7 bases; junction bases outside the gene matches: 11. The DNA for the CDR3 is TGCGCCAGCAGCAACACCGGACAGGCCGTAAATTCACCCCTCCACTTT. This codes for CASSNTGQAVNSPLHF.

This chain joins TRBV27 and TRBJ2-7; D is undetermined. Germline lookup yields CDR1 MNHEY and CDR2 SMNVEV (reference sequence). The CDR3 contains 22 residues. V was cut by 2 bases and J by 3 bases, with 35 bases left in between. The CDR3, as DNA: TGTGCCAGCAGTTTAGCTTTTTATTTATTTAGACGATCCCCTCTCCAGGACTACGAGCAGTACTTC. This translates into CASSLAFYLFRRSPLQDYEQYF.

The chain recombines TRBV9 with TRBJ1-5, with TRBD1 as a possible D gene (5 bases). CDR3 length: 16 residues. Germline CDR1 is SGDLS and CDR2 is YYNGEE. V was trimmed by 4 bases and J by 6 bases, leaving 20 bases between them. In DNA form, the CDR3 reads TGTGCCAGCAGCCCCCCCCCAGGGCCGCAGAGTCAGCCCCAGCATTTT. It translates to CASSPPPGPQSQPQHF. Full variable domain (rest looked up from reference TRBV9 and TRBJ1-5): DSGVTQTPKHLITATGQRVTLRCSPRSGDLSVYWYQQSLDQGLQFLIQYYNGEERAKGNILERFSAQQFPDLHSELNLSSLELGDSALYFCASSPPPGPQSQPQHFGDGTRLSIL.

The chain recombines TRBV30 with TRBJ1-1; 10 bases match TRBD1. The germline V gene has CDR1 GTSNPN and CDR2 SVGIG (reference sequence). This CDR3 comprises 15 residues. J gave up 2 bases and V 2 bases, and 5 bases lay outside the gene matches. CDR3 sequence (DNA): TGTGCCTGGAGTTTGGACAGGGGGGGAAACACTGAAGCTTTCTTT. It translates to CAWSLDRGGNTEAFF.

This CDR3 is CASSQAWQGNTGELFF. The CDR3 nucleotides read TGTGCCAGCAGCCAAGCTTGGCAGGGCAACACCGGGGAGCTGTTTTTT. The rearrangement links TRBV14 to TRBJ2-2, with D possibly TRBD1 on 5 matching bases. Germline CDR1 SGHDN, CDR2 FVKESK. The CDR3 length is 16 residues. Trimming removed 1 base at V and 2 bases at J, with 11 bases between.

This rearrangement joins TRBV5-4 to TRBJ1-2; possibly TRBD1 for D (6 bases). V lost 3 bases and J lost 8, with 26 bases in between. The germline V gene encodes CDR1 SGHNT and CDR2 YYREEE (reference sequence). The CDR3 covers 17 residues. As DNA, the CDR3 is TGTGCCAGCAGCTCCTTTTTGGGGGACACCTACCCGGCGGGCTACACCTTC. It is translated as CASSSFLGDTYPAGYTF.

This clone is a singleton in its sample. The chain is built from TRBV9 and TRBJ1-1; D ambiguous. Trimming shortened V by 0 bases and J by 8 bases, and 8 bases separated the two germline ends. This CDR3 comprises 12 residues. Germline assignment: CDR1 SGDLS and CDR2 YYNGEE. The CDR3 sequence: CASSVGDGEAFF. CDR3 coding DNA: TGTGCCAGCAGCGTAGGTGACGGGGAAGCTTTCTTT.

V is TRBV7-2 and J is TRBJ2-7; TRBD2 agrees at 9 bases. V dropped 5 bases and J dropped 3; count of bases not matched to a gene: 5. The CDR3 sequence is 14 residues long. From germline, CDR1 is SGHTA and CDR2 FQGNSA. The CDR3 nucleotides read TGTACCAGCAGCCTTGCGGGGGGGCTCTACGAGCAGTACTTC. It codes for CTSSLAGGLYEQYF.

The chain employs TRBV11-2 and TRBJ2-7, with D tentatively TRBD1 (5 bases). Germline assignment: CDR1 SGHAT and CDR2 FQNNGV. This CDR3 has 14 amino acids. V lost 2 bases and J 5 bases, leaving 13 bases between the germline ends. The CDR3 coding sequence is TGTGCCAGCAGCTTATATTTACCAGGGCACGAGCAGTACTTC. Protein: CASSLYLPGHEQYF.

CDR3: CASSFKSDSHNEQFF. In DNA, the CDR3 is TGTGCCAGCAGCTTTAAAAGCGACAGCCACAATGAGCAGTTCTTC. The chain carries TRBV7-9 and TRBJ2-1, with D perhaps matching TRBD1 (5 bases). V shed 3 bases and J shed 5 bases, with 14 bases lying between them. Germline CDR1 SEHNR, CDR2 FQNEAQ (reference sequence). This CDR3 is 15 amino acids long.

V is TRBV19 and J is TRBJ1-1; a weak D match, TRBD1 (5 bases). The CDR3 runs 12 residues. V lost 8 bases to trimming and J lost 1 base, with 8 bases between them. Germline CDR1 LNHDA, CDR2 SQIVND (reference sequence). The CDR3 region is CASGAANTEAFF. The CDR3 nucleotides are TGTGCCAGTGGGGCCGCGAACACTGAAGCTTTCTTT.